Shown below are 25 T cell receptor beta chains from a single sample sequenced in a study of OX40 agonist ivuxolimab in advanced cancers. Libraries were prepared by immunoSEQ multiplex PCR; TCRdb keeps only in-frame clonotypes and omits some of them. The table has about 46,000 clones, around nine tenths seen once. Sequencing used CD4+ or CD8+ T cells sorted from blood, obtained in a trial of the OX40 agonist ivuxolimab. All receptors derive from an adult with an advanced solid tumor such as melanoma, head and neck, liver or kidney cancer.

The chain is built from TRBV9 and TRBJ2-2; D might be TRBD1 or TRBD2, each matching 6 bases. Per the germline V gene, CDR1 is SGDLS and CDR2 is YYNGEE. V gave up 4 bases and J gave up 1 base, with 20 bases separating them. The CDR3 runs to 18 residues. The CDR3, as DNA: TGTGCCAGCAGCTTTTCCCCTGAGGCGGGACAGAACACCGGGGAGCTGTTTTTT. Protein sequence: CASSFSPEAGQNTGELFF.

The chain uses TRBV28 and TRBJ1-2; 9 positions agree with TRBD1. Germline V gene sequence: CDR1 MDHEN, CDR2 SYDVKM. CDR3 length: 15 residues. With V trimmed by 4 bases and J by 4 bases, 7 bases remained unmatched. CDR3 bases: TGTGCCAGCAGTTGGGAGACAGGGGGTTCCTATGGCTACACCTTC. This codes for CASSWETGGSYGYTF.

Turning to this clone: Its ends do not fully match the called genes, so a read error is possible. The rearrangement uses TRBV5-1 and TRBJ2-1; D is possibly TRBD1 (6 bases). Germline V lookup: CDR1 SGHRS, CDR2 YFSETQ. The CDR3 totals 15 residues. The CDR3 coding sequence is TGCGCCAGCAGCTCCAGGGGTAATTCCGCCAATGAGCACTTCTTC. This sequence encodes CASSSRGNSANEHFF. Full variable domain (missing parts from reference TRBV5-1 and TRBJ2-1): KAGVTQTPRYLIKTRGQQVTLSCSPISGHRSVSWYQQTPGQGLQFLFEYFSETQRNKGNFPGRFSGRQFSNSRSEMNVSTLELGDSALYLCASSSRGNSANEHFFGPGTRLTVL.

V and J are TRBV6-5 and TRBJ1-1, with 8 positions matching TRBD1. CDR3 length equals 13 residues. Trimming cost V 2 bases and J 5 bases; bases outside gene matches: 1. Germline V lookup: CDR1 MNHEY, CDR2 SVGAGI. The CDR3 nucleotides are TGTGCCAGCAGTTACCACAGGGGGACTGAAGCTTTCTTT. It specifies CASSYHRGTEAFF.

The rearrangement joins TRBV10-1 to TRBJ2-3; D is possibly TRBD1 (6 bases). Germline V gene lookup returns CDR1 WNHNN and CDR2 SYGVQD (reference sequence). The CDR3 extends over 13 amino acids. V lost 6 bases, J lost 4 bases, and 11 bases lay in between. CDR3 amino acids: CASSRGWADTQYF. The CDR3 coding sequence is TGCGCCAGCAGCAGGGGTTGGGCAGATACGCAGTATTTT.

The rearrangement joins TRBV5-5 to TRBJ1-1; 8 bases agree with TRBD1. Germline V CDR1 and CDR2: SGHKS, YYEKEE (reference sequence). Germline trimming cut 4 bases from V and 0 bases from J; bases unmatched to any gene: 5. The CDR3 loop spans 15 amino acids. The CDR3 region is CASSRGQGMNTEAFF. The CDR3 DNA sequence: TGTGCCAGCAGCCGCGGACAGGGTATGAACACTGAAGCTTTCTTT.

The V call is TRBV6-6, the J call TRBJ1-4; D possibly corresponds to TRBD1 (5 bases). The V and J ends lost 2 bases and 8 bases respectively, with 18 bases between them. This CDR3 comprises 16 residues. CDR1 is MNHNY, CDR2 SVGAGI, per germline (reference sequence). The CDR3: CASSYPSPIRGEKLFF. The CDR3 DNA reads TGTGCCAGCAGTTACCCATCCCCAATTAGGGGAGAAAAACTGTTTTTT.

The rearrangement links TRBV28 to TRBJ2-7; D might be TRBD1 or TRBD2, each matching 6 bases. V gave up 10 bases and J gave up 7 bases, with 17 bases separating them. CDR3 length equals 12 residues. Looked up from germline, CDR1 is MDHEN and CDR2 is SYDVKM. CDR3: CATDGGGWEQYF. CDR3 DNA: TGTGCCACCGACGGAGGGGGATGGGAGCAGTACTTC.

The chain uses TRBV19 and TRBJ1-5; D is unclear. V lost 5 bases, J lost 5 bases, and 10 bases lay in between. Germline V CDR1 and CDR2: LNHDA, SQIVND (reference sequence). This CDR3 is built from 13 residues. Here the CDR3 reads CASSAKGYQPQHF. The CDR3 DNA is TGTGCCAGTAGTGCAAAGGGCTATCAGCCCCAGCATTTT.

This chain links TRBV28 with TRBJ1-4; D remains ambiguous. V dropped 6 bases and J dropped 2 bases, with 10 bases sitting between them. Germline CDR1 is MDHEN and CDR2 is SYDVKM. CDR3 length: 14 residues. The CDR3 reads CASRPSGTNEKLFF. DNA for the CDR3: TGTGCCAGCAGGCCGTCTGGGACTAATGAAAAACTGTTTTTT.

The V and J genes are TRBV5-1 and TRBJ2-5; D is ambiguous. The CDR3 runs to 14 residues. Germline V gene lookup returns CDR1 SGHRS and CDR2 YFSETQ. The V end lost 0 bases, the J end lost 1 base, and 7 bases lay between the germline ends. CDR3 sequence reads: CASSLGVLQETQYF. The CDR3 DNA sequence: TGCGCCAGCAGCTTGGGGGTCCTCCAAGAGACCCAGTACTTC.

V and J are TRBV7-8 and TRBJ1-5; no definite D call. Trimming stripped 1 base from V and 7 bases from J, with 5 bases between. The CDR3 has 12 amino acids. The germline gives CDR1 SGHVS, CDR2 FQNEAQ. This CDR3 reads CASSLGMQPQHF. Here the CDR3 DNA reads TGTGCCAGCAGCTTAGGGATGCAGCCCCAGCATTTT.

The V gene is TRBV10-2, the J gene TRBJ2-7; 8 bases are a match to TRBD2. With V trimmed by 3 bases and J by 6 bases, 13 bases remained unmatched. The CDR3 runs to 16 residues. CDR1 is WSHSY, CDR2 SAAADI, per germline. DNA of the CDR3: TGCGCCAGCAGTGACATGCGGGAGGCTATTTATGGCGAGCAGTACTTC. Its translation is CASSDMREAIYGEQYF.

The chain uses TRBV9 and TRBJ2-1; 12 nucleotides align to TRBD2. V lost 4 bases and J lost 0; bases outside the gene matches: 5. This CDR3 comprises 17 residues. Germline CDR1 is SGDLS and CDR2 is YYNGEE. The CDR3 nucleotides read TGTGCCAGCAGCCCACGACTAGCGGGGGTCTCCTACAATGAGCAGTTCTTC. Amino acid sequence: CASSPRLAGVSYNEQFF.

The V gene is TRBV7-6, the J gene TRBJ1-2, with TRBD1 as a possible D gene (5 bases). The CDR3 spans 13 residues. V lost 3 bases, J lost 7 bases, and 12 bases lay in between. From germline, CDR1 is SGHVS and CDR2 FNYEAQ. The CDR3 DNA follows: TGTGCCAGCAGCTTGGCAGGCGGGGGTGGCTACACCTTC. This codes for CASSLAGGGGYTF.

This chain links TRBV7-9 with TRBJ2-7, with D perhaps matching TRBD2 (6 bases). The CDR3 covers 16 residues. Trimming left V 2 bases short and J 0 bases short, with 14 bases between. Germline V lookup: CDR1 SEHNR, CDR2 FQNEAQ (reference sequence). The CDR3 region has the DNA TGTGCCAGCAGCTTAAGTCTCGGGGGTGGCTCCTACGAGCAGTACTTC. Protein sequence: CASSLSLGGGSYEQYF. The whole variable domain, remainder taken from reference TRBV7-9 and TRBJ2-7, is DTGVSQNPRHKITKRGQNVTFRCDPISEHNRLYWYRQTLGQGPEFLTYFQNEAQLEKSRLLSDRFSAERPKGSFSTLEIQRTEQGDSAMYLCASSLSLGGGSYEQYFGPGTRLTVT.

This rearrangement joins TRBV7-8 to TRBJ2-7; 9 nucleotides line up with TRBD2. Germline V gives CDR1 SGHVS, CDR2 FQNEAQ. CDR3 size: 16 residues. V trimming: 0 bases; J trimming: 1 base; junction bases outside the gene matches: 4. Written as DNA, the CDR3 is TGTGCCAGCAGCTTAGCGCTGAGCGGGGGGTCCTACGAGCAGTACTTC. It encodes CASSLALSGGSYEQYF.

This rearrangement joins TRBV7-8 to TRBJ1-3; a weak D match, TRBD1 (5 bases). The germline V gene has CDR1 SGHVS and CDR2 FQNEAQ. Trimming pared 1 base from V and 0 bases from J, leaving 7 bases between. CDR3 size: 15 residues. CDR3 loop: CASSLGQPSGNTIYF. CDR3 DNA sequence: TGTGCCAGCAGCTTAGGACAGCCCTCTGGAAACACCATATATTTT.

V and J are TRBV30 and TRBJ1-1, with TRBD1 matching over 7 bases. Germline CDR1 reads GTSNPN; CDR2 reads SVGIG (reference sequence). The CDR3 loop spans 13 amino acids. The trim removed 3 bases at V and 2 bases at J, leaving 3 bases unmatched. CDR3 residues: CAWRGTENTEAFF. The CDR3 nucleotides are TGTGCCTGGAGAGGGACAGAAAACACTGAAGCTTTCTTT.

The rearrangement uses TRBV9 and TRBJ2-3; D may be TRBD1 (6 bases). The CDR3 has 15 residues. Trimming shortened V by 3 bases and J by 7 bases, and 18 bases separated the two germline ends. Germline V gene sequence: CDR1 SGDLS, CDR2 YYNGEE. CDR3 region: CASSAKDTGTNTQYF. The CDR3 DNA follows: TGTGCCAGCAGCGCCAAAGACACAGGGACAAATACGCAGTATTTT.

The chain has TRBV19 and TRBJ1-4; 7 nucleotides match TRBD1. The CDR3 covers 15 residues. Per the germline V gene, CDR1 is LNHDA and CDR2 is SQIVND (reference sequence). V lost 6 bases, J lost 0 bases, and 4 bases stayed unmatched. CDR3 protein: CASSQGTATNEKLFF. The CDR3 nucleotides read TGTGCCAGTAGCCAGGGGACAGCAACTAATGAAAAACTGTTTTTT.

This clone was detected once. This sequence joins TRBV27 and TRBJ2-1, with 9 bases lining up with TRBD1. Germline V lookup: CDR1 MNHEY, CDR2 SMNVEV (reference sequence). This CDR3 spans 14 amino acids. Germline trimming cut 6 bases from V and 0 bases from J; bases unmatched to any gene: 0. The CDR3 here is CASRQGASYNEQFF. The CDR3 DNA sequence: TGTGCCAGCAGACAGGGGGCCTCCTACAATGAGCAGTTCTTC.

This chain connects TRBV19 to TRBJ2-3, with a tentative D call TRBD1 (6 bases). The CDR3 sequence is 18 residues long. V was trimmed by 0 bases and J by 5 bases, leaving 21 bases between them. CDR1 is LNHDA and CDR2 is SQIVND in the germline V gene (reference sequence). The CDR3 DNA reads TGTGCCAGTAGTATAGATGGGATTCCGGGACAATTGGGAGATACGCAGTATTTT. It specifies CASSIDGIPGQLGDTQYF.

The chain employs TRBV5-1 and TRBJ2-7; D may correspond to TRBD1 or TRBD2 (5 bases each). The CDR3 contains 15 residues. Germline V gene data show CDR1 as SGHRS and CDR2 as YFSETQ. V was cut by 2 bases and J by 4 bases, with 16 bases left in between. The CDR3 DNA is TGCGCCAGCAGCTTTTCGGGGCCGCCACGATACGAGCAGTACTTC. Translating it yields CASSFSGPPRYEQYF.

The V and J genes are TRBV4-1 and TRBJ1-2, with D tentatively TRBD1 (6 bases). Trimming removed 4 bases from V and 2 bases from J, with 20 bases in between. The CDR3 spans 17 residues. Germline CDR1 and CDR2: MGHRA and YSYEKL. The CDR3 nucleotides read TGCGCCAGCAGCCCAATTTCTCTCTTGGACAGCAACTATGGCTACACCTTC. The encoded protein is CASSPISLLDSNYGYTF.